This T cell receptor (beta chain) was documented in a study of control samples from healthy donors and cancer patients. The method was immunoSEQ multiplex PCR; TCRdb's version includes in-frame clones alone and lacks a portion of them. The sample carries 130,000 to 150,000 clones, 85% to 95% recorded once. V was shortened by 2 bases and J by 2 bases, with 5 bases between the two germline ends. Per germline, CDR1 KGHSH and CDR2 LQKENI. The length of the CDR3 is 13 residues. The chain couples TRBV18 to TRBJ2-3; D gene uncertain. The sequence came from a man in his 60s with colorectal cancer. The sequencing input was PBMCs. Here the CDR3 DNA reads TGTGCCAGCTCACCAGGTATCACAGATACGCAGTATTTT. Encoded protein: CASSPGITDTQYF.